These T cell receptor beta chains were read from a single sample in a study of neurological immune-mediated disorders. TCRdb independently ran MiXCR on the 5' RACE reads; one entry per CDR3 protein. The table records about 79,000 distinct CDR3 sequences, approximately 14% of them present only once. Sequencing was performed on PBMCs. The receptors shown here come from a woman in her fifties or sixties in good health. Both conserved end residues are part of each CDR3. A D gene is named only where the DNA matches it firmly. Size tells how often a clone was seen (once, few, many) or the class of an expanded clone, and some rows leave it out.

j_call: TRBJ2-7; v_call: TRBV2; cdr3_length: 17; d_call: .; clone_size: many; cdr3_nt: TGTGCCAGCAGTCACCTTAGGACCAGGGTTATCTCCTACGAGCAGTACTTC; cdr3_aa: CASSHLRTRVISYEQYF
j_call: TRBJ2-3; v_call: TRBV7-9; cdr3_length: 17; d_call: TRBD1; clone_size: many; cdr3_nt: TGTGCCAGCAGCTCCCTACTTCGGACAGGGGATATGGATACGCAGTATTTT; cdr3_aa: CASSSLLRTGDMDTQYF
j_call: TRBJ2-1; v_call: TRBV5-1; cdr3_length: 15; d_call: TRBD2; clone_size: few; cdr3_nt: TGCGCCAGCGAAACAGGCGGGGGCTCCTACAATGAGCAGTTCTTC; cdr3_aa: CASETGGGSYNEQFF
j_call: TRBJ2-5; v_call: TRBV7-2; cdr3_length: 15; d_call: TRBD2; clone_size: many; cdr3_nt: TGTGCCAGCAGCAGAGCGGGGGGGCCGTGGGAGACCCAGTACTTC; cdr3_aa: CASSRAGGPWETQYF
j_call: TRBJ1-2; v_call: TRBV20-1; cdr3_length: 16; d_call: TRBD1; clone_size: many; cdr3_nt: TGCAGTGCTAGACTTCGAGGTCAGGGGGCAGCCTATGGCTACACCTTC; cdr3_aa: CSARLRGQGAAYGYTF
j_call: TRBJ2-6; v_call: TRBV28; cdr3_length: 14; d_call: .; clone_size: many; cdr3_nt: TGTGCCAGCCACAGGACGGGTGGGGCCAACGTCCTGACTTTC; cdr3_aa: CASHRTGGANVLTF
j_call: TRBJ1-1; v_call: TRBV9; cdr3_length: 15; d_call: .; clone_size: many; cdr3_nt: TGTGCCAGCAGCCCAGCCGGGTGGAGTGGCACTGAAGCTTTCTTT; cdr3_aa: CASSPAGWSGTEAFF
j_call: TRBJ2-2; v_call: TRBV7-9; cdr3_length: 15; d_call: .; clone_size: many; cdr3_nt: TGTGCCAGCAGCTTCACTCCTGAGGTCACCGGGGAGCTGTTTTTT; cdr3_aa: CASSFTPEVTGELFF
j_call: TRBJ2-1; v_call: TRBV5-4; cdr3_length: 14; d_call: .; clone_size: many; cdr3_nt: TGTGCCAGCAGCGCTGCACTAGTTTTCAATGAGCAGTTCTTC; cdr3_aa: CASSAALVFNEQFF
j_call: TRBJ1-1; v_call: TRBV3-1; cdr3_length: 14; d_call: .; clone_size: many; cdr3_nt: TGTGCCAGCAGCCAAACGAATACAAACACTGAAGCTTTCTTT; cdr3_aa: CASSQTNTNTEAFF
j_call: TRBJ1-4; v_call: TRBV5-1; cdr3_length: 16; d_call: TRBD1; clone_size: few; cdr3_nt: TGCGCCAGCAGCTCCGACCCCGGAACAGGGGTTTCGGAACTGTTTTTT; cdr3_aa: CASSSDPGTGVSELFF
j_call: TRBJ2-1; v_call: TRBV6-5; cdr3_length: 14; d_call: .; clone_size: many; cdr3_nt: TGTGCCAGCAGATTTGGCGGCATTTGGGATGAGCAGTTCTTC; cdr3_aa: CASRFGGIWDEQFF
j_call: TRBJ2-1; v_call: TRBV5-1; cdr3_length: 16; d_call: TRBD2; clone_size: many; cdr3_nt: TGCGCCAGCAGCGTGACAGGGACTAGCGTAGAAGTTGAGCAGTTCTTC; cdr3_aa: CASSVTGTSVEVEQFF
j_call: TRBJ2-3; v_call: TRBV5-1; cdr3_length: 17; d_call: TRBD2; clone_size: many; cdr3_nt: TGCGCCAGCAGCTCCCGCCGGGGGGTGACTAGCACAGATACGCAGTATTTT; cdr3_aa: CASSSRRGVTSTDTQYF
j_call: TRBJ2-3; v_call: TRBV5-1; cdr3_length: 15; d_call: TRBD2; clone_size: .; cdr3_nt: TGCGCCAGCAGCGATTCTAGCGGTAGCACAGATACGCAGTATTTT; cdr3_aa: CASSDSSGSTDTQYF
j_call: TRBJ2-1; v_call: TRBV5-1; cdr3_length: 15; d_call: TRBD2; clone_size: many; cdr3_nt: TGCGCCAGCAGCTTGGAGACTACTAGCGGGAGCTTCGCGTTCTTC; cdr3_aa: CASSLETTSGSFAFF
j_call: TRBJ2-3; v_call: TRBV12-3/TRBV12-4; cdr3_length: 13; d_call: .; clone_size: .; cdr3_nt: TGTGCCAGCAGCCCCCCCCCGGGTTGGCCCCAGTATTTT; cdr3_aa: CASSPPPGWPQYF
j_call: TRBJ1-4; v_call: TRBV15; cdr3_length: 16; d_call: .; clone_size: many; cdr3_nt: TGTGCCACCAGCTACGGGACACTGGCAACTAATGAAAAACTGTTTTTT; cdr3_aa: CATSYGTLATNEKLFF
j_call: TRBJ1-2; v_call: TRBV5-1; cdr3_length: 12; d_call: TRBD1; clone_size: many; cdr3_nt: TGCGCCAGCAGTCCAGACAGGGGGCTCTACACCTTC; cdr3_aa: CASSPDRGLYTF
j_call: TRBJ2-5; v_call: TRBV20-1; cdr3_length: 11; d_call: .; clone_size: .; cdr3_nt: TGCAGTGCTAGTCACCAAGAGACCCAGTACTTC; cdr3_aa: CSASHQETQYF
j_call: TRBJ2-5; v_call: TRBV12-3/TRBV12-4; cdr3_length: 16; d_call: TRBD2; clone_size: few; cdr3_nt: TGTGCCAGCAGCGAAGGACTAGCGACGTACCAAGAGACCCAGTACTTC; cdr3_aa: CASSEGLATYQETQYF
j_call: TRBJ2-2; v_call: TRBV29-1; cdr3_length: 14; d_call: .; clone_size: many; cdr3_nt: TGCAGCGTTGACGGGCTAGGCGTCACCGGGGAGCTGTTTTTT; cdr3_aa: CSVDGLGVTGELFF
j_call: TRBJ1-1; v_call: TRBV6-2/TRBV6-3; cdr3_length: 15; d_call: .; clone_size: many; cdr3_nt: TGTGCCAGCAGTTACTCTCGGCGGATAGGCACTGAAGCTTTCTTT; cdr3_aa: CASSYSRRIGTEAFF
j_call: TRBJ2-2; v_call: TRBV7-2; cdr3_length: 18; d_call: TRBD2; clone_size: few; cdr3_nt: TGTGCCAGCAGCTCTGGGGCGACTAGCGGGGGACACACCGGGGAGCTGTTTTTT; cdr3_aa: CASSSGATSGGHTGELFF
j_call: TRBJ1-1; v_call: TRBV12-3/TRBV12-4; cdr3_length: 12; d_call: TRBD1; clone_size: many; cdr3_nt: TGTGCCAGCAGTCTGAGGACAGGGCCAGCTTTCTTT; cdr3_aa: CASSLRTGPAFF
j_call: TRBJ1-2; v_call: TRBV18; cdr3_length: 13; d_call: TRBD1; clone_size: many; cdr3_nt: TGTGCCAGCTCGCGACAGGGCGACTATGGCTACACCTTC; cdr3_aa: CASSRQGDYGYTF
j_call: TRBJ2-4; v_call: TRBV28; cdr3_length: 13; d_call: .; clone_size: medium-sized; cdr3_nt: TGTGCCAGCAGTCTACAGGGAGAGAACATTCAGTACTTC; cdr3_aa: CASSLQGENIQYF
j_call: TRBJ1-6; v_call: TRBV7-8; cdr3_length: 13; d_call: .; clone_size: many; cdr3_nt: TGTGCCAGCAGAAGCAGTCAGAATTCACCCCTCCACTTT; cdr3_aa: CASRSSQNSPLHF
j_call: TRBJ2-1; v_call: TRBV5-1; cdr3_length: 16; d_call: TRBD2; clone_size: many; cdr3_nt: TGCGCCAGCAGCACCCTTGAGCGGGGGGACGGGCATGAGCAGTTCTTC; cdr3_aa: CASSTLERGDGHEQFF
j_call: TRBJ2-1; v_call: TRBV5-1; cdr3_length: 15; d_call: .; clone_size: many; cdr3_nt: TGCGCCAGCAGCTCCCGCCAACCCGCCTACAATGAGCAGTTCTTC; cdr3_aa: CASSSRQPAYNEQFF
j_call: TRBJ1-2; v_call: TRBV5-1; cdr3_length: 14; d_call: .; clone_size: many; cdr3_nt: TGCGCCAGCAGCTTGACACTCGTCGGCCATGGCTACACCTTC; cdr3_aa: CASSLTLVGHGYTF
j_call: TRBJ2-1; v_call: TRBV7-3; cdr3_length: 15; d_call: .; clone_size: many; cdr3_nt: TGTGCCAGCAGCTCTAGCGTACTAAAAGGTAATGAGCAGTTCTTC; cdr3_aa: CASSSSVLKGNEQFF
j_call: TRBJ1-1; v_call: TRBV5-6; cdr3_length: 12; d_call: .; clone_size: many; cdr3_nt: TGTGCCAGCAGCCAGGGGACACCGGAAGCTTTCTTT; cdr3_aa: CASSQGTPEAFF